This TCR beta chain appears in the sequencing data of a study of tumor and adjacent non-tumor tissue in lung cancer. Study as a whole: Samples averaged around 4 million productive TCRbeta reads each.

A modified ARM-PCR protocol with three rounds of nested PCR amplified TCRbeta. One entry per CDR3 protein, called by TCRdb with MiXCR from the multiplex PCR reads. The repertoire holds 98,000 or so distinct CDR3 sequences, with roughly 78% as singletons. As for this clonotype: This may stem from a read error, because a much larger clone lies one nucleotide away.

CDR1 and CDR2 (germline): LNHNV, YYDKDF (reference sequence). The CDR3 length is 15 residues. The V end lost 3 bases, the J end lost 1 base, and 13 bases lay between the germline ends. This sample's RNA came from whole unsorted tissue. This non-tumor lung sample came from over 3 cm beyond the tumor edge. This chain joins TRBV15 and TRBJ2-7; tentatively, D is TRBD1 or TRBD2 (5 bases each). This clonotype originated in a man between 60 and 75 years old with small cell lung cancer. Sequencing input: distant non-tumor lung tissue. The CDR3 DNA follows: TGTGCCACCAGCAGTCCCGGGGCCACATCCTACGAGCAGTACTTC. Its translation: CATSSPGATSYEQYF.